The rows below give T cell receptor beta chains drawn from one sample of a study of graft-versus-host responses after intestinal transplantation. Measured with immunoSEQ multiplex PCR; TCRdb has only the in-frame clones, and not every one. The repertoire has 90,000 to 130,000 clones, over 85% of them found once; the top ten carry about 0.25%. The antigens of these receptors remain unknown. The material was unstimulated CD4+ T cells sorted from spleen or lymph node cells, obtained before transplant. Every receptor here comes from a human donor who was the organ donor for an intestinal transplant. CDR3s include the opening cysteine and the closing phenylalanine or tryptophan. D genes are given only for firm matches. Clone sizes are given selectively: once, few, many, or a class where the clone is expanded.

cdr3_length j_call v_call d_call clone_size cdr3_nt cdr3_aa
16 TRBJ2-1 TRBV7-9 TRBD2 - TGTGCCAGCAGCCTCCGGGGAGCGGGAGTGTGCAATGAGCAGTTCTTC CASSLRGAGVCNEQFF
15 TRBJ2-7 TRBV5-1 TRBD2 - TGCGCCAGCAGCTTGGATCCGGGGGGTGATTACGAGCAGTACTTC CASSLDPGGDYEQYF
15 TRBJ2-1 TRBV6-6 TRBD2 few TGTGCCAGCAGCGTCGGGTTAGCGGGAGACAATGAGCAGTTCTTC CASSVGLAGDNEQFF
14 TRBJ2-7 TRBV28 TRBD2 - TGTGCCAGCAGAGCGGGAGGGCTCCGTAGGGAGCAGTACTTC CASRAGGLRREQYF
15 TRBJ2-2 TRBV5-1 TRBD2 once TGCGCCAGCAGCTTGACTAGCGGGAGCACCGGGGAGCTGTTTTTT CASSLTSGSTGELFF
17 TRBJ2-2 TRBV27 - few TGTGCCAGCAGTTTATTGCCCCGAACTCGTGTCACCGGGGAGCTGTTTTTT CASSLLPRTRVTGELFF
14 TRBJ1-2 TRBV28 TRBD1 - TGTGCCAGCAGCCCAGGGGGGGCCAACTATGGCTACACCTTC CASSPGGANYGYTF
15 TRBJ2-3 TRBV5-4 - - TGTGCCAGCAGCCCTAGGACCCTTGGCGGAGATACGCAGTATTTT CASSPRTLGGDTQYF
18 TRBJ2-1 TRBV11-2 - - TGTGCCAGCAGCTTAGGGGGCCGTGGTAGCGACGTCTACAATGAGCAGTTCTTC CASSLGGRGSDVYNEQFF
13 TRBJ1-2 TRBV28 - - TGTGCCAGCTTTTCGGGAGCTAACTATGGCTACACCTTC CASFSGANYGYTF
13 TRBJ2-1 TRBV4-3 - - TGCGCCAGCAGCCAAGGACGTCTCAATGAGCAGTTCTTC CASSQGRLNEQFF
15 TRBJ2-1 TRBV5-6 - - TGTGCCAGCAGCCGACTGGAGGACTCCTACAATGAGCAGTTCTTC CASSRLEDSYNEQFF
15 TRBJ2-1 TRBV7-3 TRBD2 - TGTGCCAGCAGCTTAACTAGCGGGGCGAACAATGAGCAGTTCTTC CASSLTSGANNEQFF
15 TRBJ2-1 TRBV10-2 - once TGCGCCAGCACCCAGGACGTAACTTCCTACAATGAGCAGTTCTTC CASTQDVTSYNEQFF
14 TRBJ2-1 TRBV7-9 TRBD2 - TGTGCCAGCAGCTTACTAGCGGCCTACAATGAGCAGTTCTTC CASSLLAAYNEQFF
12 TRBJ2-7 TRBV5-1 - - TGCGCCAGCAGCTTGGAAGGCTACGAGCAGTACTTC CASSLEGYEQYF
14 TRBJ2-7 TRBV11-2 TRBD1 - TGTGCCAGCAGCCCGGACAGGGAGGCCCACGAGCAGTACTTC CASSPDREAHEQYF
15 TRBJ2-3 TRBV30 - once TGTGCCTGGAGTTTGGATCAAATCCCCTCTCTTACGCAGTATTTT CAWSLDQIPSLTQYF
14 TRBJ1-2 TRBV9 - once TGTGCCAGCAGCGTAGCGGGACGGAGCTATGGCTACACCTTC CASSVAGRSYGYTF
13 TRBJ1-1 TRBV10-2 - - TGCGCCTGCCAAGGGGGGGCTTGGACTGAAGCTTTCTTT CACQGGAWTEAFF
18 TRBJ2-3 TRBV4-2 TRBD2 - TGTGCCAGCAGCCAAGATGCCGTCGGACTAGCGGGCTCTGATACGCAGTATTTT CASSQDAVGLAGSDTQYF
13 TRBJ1-2 TRBV14 - - TGTGCCAGCAGCCAAGTCCATCTCGGGGGCTACACCTTC CASSQVHLGGYTF
19 TRBJ2-2 TRBV4-1 TRBD2 - TGCGCCAGCAGCCAGCCTGGACTAGCGGGTCCGATGAACACCGGGGAGCTGTTTTTT CASSQPGLAGPMNTGELFF
12 TRBJ2-5 TRBV28 - - TGTGCCAGCAGTTCCTCTGAAGGGACCCAGTACTTC CASSSSEGTQYF
13 TRBJ1-6 TRBV5-1 - - TGCGCCAGCAGCTTGGGTTTTAATTCACCCCTCCACTTT CASSLGFNSPLHF
18 TRBJ2-3 TRBV9 TRBD1 - TGTGCCAGCAGCATAGGCTCAGGGGGAACAAGGGCCACAGATACGCAGTATTTT CASSIGSGGTRATDTQYF
13 TRBJ2-5 TRBV2 TRBD2 - TGTGCCAGCAGTGAGCTAACTAGCGGGAGAACGGACTTC CASSELTSGRTDF
15 TRBJ1-1 TRBV19 - - TGTGCCAGTAGTATCCACGGGGCGATAAACACTGAAGCTTTCTTT CASSIHGAINTEAFF
14 TRBJ1-2 TRBV19 TRBD1 - TGTGCCAGTAGTATATCCGGGACAGGGCCCGGCTACACCTTC CASSISGTGPGYTF
16 TRBJ1-5 TRBV16 TRBD1 once TGTGCCAGCAGCCAATGGGACAGATCTAGTGATCAGCCCCAGCATTTT CASSQWDRSSDQPQHF
16 TRBJ2-1 TRBV7-9 TRBD2 - TGTGCCAGCAGCGACCGAAGCGGGAGGTCCTACAATGAGCAGTTCTTC CASSDRSGRSYNEQFF
15 TRBJ1-2 TRBV27 - - TGTGCCAGCAGTTTAAGGTCGGGTCCTAACTATGGCTACACCTTC CASSLRSGPNYGYTF
12 TRBJ2-1 TRBV2 - - TGTGCCAGCAGTTGGACTAATCGGGAGCAGTTCTTC CASSWTNREQFF
13 TRBJ1-1 TRBV11-3 - - TGTGCCAGCAGCTTATTCGCGAACACTGAAGCTTTCTTT CASSLFANTEAFF
14 TRBJ1-5 TRBV2 TRBD1 - TGTGCCAGCAGTGAAAGGACAGGGAATCAGCCCCAGCATTTT CASSERTGNQPQHF
12 TRBJ2-5 TRBV4-2 - - TGTGCCAGCAGCCTTAGTAGAGAGACCCAGTACTTC CASSLSRETQYF
14 TRBJ2-1 TRBV11-2 - once TGTGCCAGCAGCCTGGGGGCAGGGGTAGGTGAGCAGTTCTTC CASSLGAGVGEQFF
17 TRBJ2-3 TRBV7-2 TRBD2 - TGTGCCAGCAGCTTAACTATAGCGGGAGGCCCATTGGATACGCAGTATTTT CASSLTIAGGPLDTQYF
13 TRBJ1-1 TRBV5-1 - - TGCGCCAGCAGCTCCTACGGGGGCACTGAAGCTTTCTTT CASSSYGGTEAFF
14 TRBJ2-5 TRBV19 - - TGTGCCAGTAGTATTAAAGGAGGGCAAGAGACCCAGTACTTC CASSIKGGQETQYF
12 TRBJ2-1 TRBV9 - - TGTGCCAGCGGGATGGCGGCGGCGGAGCAGTTCTTC CASGMAAAEQFF